This entry lists 7 T cell receptor beta chains sequenced from one sample in a study of T cell changes during pregnancy in multiple sclerosis (dated by TCRdb to about 2019). The method behind the library was the immunoSEQ multiplex PCR assay. TCRdb holds this immuneACCESS table with in-frame rearrangements only. Some clones are missing; in checked studies, unresolved V genes explain under half, and the rest has no known cause. Recorded for this sample are approximately 90,000 clones; 90% to 95% of them occurred a single time. Of the sample, 2.5% to 3% falls within the top ten clones. Sequences were derived from peripheral blood, sampled in the first trimester of pregnancy. All receptors derive from a female donor with multiple sclerosis, enrolled in a pregnancy study.

The chain is built from TRBV27 and TRBJ2-2, with 8 positions matching TRBD1. Germline lookup yields CDR1 MNHEY and CDR2 SMNVEV (reference sequence). This CDR3 comprises 15 residues. The ends lost 5 bases at V and 5 bases at J; junction bases unmatched: 7. Written as DNA, the CDR3 is TGTGCCAGCAGTCTCCAGGGGGCGCTGACCGGGGAGCTGTTTTTT. It translates to CASSLQGALTGELFF.

This chain connects TRBV28 to TRBJ2-2; D may be TRBD2 (6 bases). In germline, CDR1 is MDHEN, CDR2 SYDVKM. Trimming shortened V by 4 bases and J by 7 bases, and 22 bases separated the two germline ends. The length of the CDR3 is 17 residues. CDR3 DNA sequence: TGTGCCAGCAGTTCAGAGGACTTCCCGGGGGTTGTCGGGGAGCTGTTTTTT. Protein: CASSSEDFPGVVGELFF.

The chain combines TRBV14 with TRBJ1-3; the match to TRBD1 covers 7 bases. CDR1 and CDR2 (germline): SGHDN, FVKESK. Trimming cost V 4 bases and J 4 bases; bases outside gene matches: 7. This CDR3 is 15 amino acids long. CDR3 nucleotides: TGTGCCAGCAGCCGAGACAGGGATTCCGGAAACACCATATATTTT. It codes for CASSRDRDSGNTIYF. The complete variable domain, with remaining parts taken from reference TRBV14 and TRBJ1-3, reads EAGVTQFPSHSVIEKGQTVTLRCDPISGHDNLYWYRRVMGKEIKFLLHFVKESKQDESGMPNNRFLAERTGGTYSTLKVQPAELEDSGVYFCASSRDRDSGNTIYFGEGSWLTVV.

V is TRBV7-3 and J is TRBJ2-3, with 14 bases aligning to TRBD2. This CDR3 contains 17 residues. V was pared by 4 bases and J by 2 bases, with 5 bases of the junction left unmatched. Germline-derived CDR1 and CDR2 are SGHTA and FQGTGA. The CDR3 coding sequence is TGTGCCAGCAGCTCGAGACTAGCGGGAGGGCCCACAGATACGCAGTATTTT. It is translated as CASSSRLAGGPTDTQYF.

This sequence joins TRBV6-5 and TRBJ2-5, with 10 bases that match TRBD2. This CDR3 comprises 13 residues. Trimming took 6 bases from V and 5 from J; bases not matched to a gene: 3. The germline gives CDR1 MNHEY, CDR2 SVGAGI. The CDR3, as DNA: TGTGCCAGCAGGCCGGGACTAGCGGAGACCCAGTACTTC. As protein: CASRPGLAETQYF.

This clone was counted once. The J gene is TRBJ2-7, the V gene TRBV10-2; the match to TRBD2 covers 9 bases. This CDR3 is 16 amino acids long. The V and J ends lost 8 bases and 5 bases, in that order; junction bases with no gene match: 16. Germline-derived CDR1 and CDR2 are WSHSY and SAAADI. The CDR3 spells CASAFAGRGGSNEQYF. DNA of the CDR3: TGCGCCAGCGCCTTCGCCGGGCGGGGGGGCTCGAACGAGCAGTACTTC.

This clone showed up just once. The V gene is TRBV14, the J gene TRBJ2-7, with D possibly matching TRBD2 (6 bases). V was pared by 3 bases and J by 7 bases, with 16 bases between. From germline, CDR1 is SGHDN and CDR2 FVKESK. The CDR3 is 14 amino acids. This CDR3 is CASSQLEGMREQYF. The CDR3 DNA reads TGTGCCAGCAGCCAGCTGGAGGGTATGCGTGAGCAGTACTTC.